This T cell receptor (beta chain) comes out of a study of PD-L1 blockade in urothelial cancer. About the research overall: Patients initiated atezolizumab around 2014 at 1,200 mg intravenously every 3 weeks. Men with urothelial cancer arising in the bladder made up about 85% of the roughly 30 patients. Enrolled patients had been treated previously with 0 to 3 chemotherapy regimens. Blood analysis was done at 3 weeks (second dose) and 6 weeks after treatment began.

Described time point: peripheral blood 6 weeks after treatment start. CDR1 is MNHEY, CDR2 SVGAGI, per germline. Trimming at V came to 6 bases and at J to 6 bases, leaving 5 bases not matched to a gene. CDR3 length: 13 residues. Sequencing used immunoSEQ multiplex PCR; TCRdb keeps in-frame clones, though not all of them. The table shows 25,000 to 30,000 clones, with approximately 80% occurring only once. The input for sequencing was PBMCs, taken around atezolizumab (anti-PD-L1) treatment. The receptor's source is a man in his 70s with urothelial cancer. The chain uses TRBV6-5 and TRBJ1-5; 7 nucleotides match TRBD1. CDR3 in DNA: TGTGCCAGCAGATACAGGGGTGGTCAGCCCCAGCATTTT. Translated: CASRYRGGQPQHF.